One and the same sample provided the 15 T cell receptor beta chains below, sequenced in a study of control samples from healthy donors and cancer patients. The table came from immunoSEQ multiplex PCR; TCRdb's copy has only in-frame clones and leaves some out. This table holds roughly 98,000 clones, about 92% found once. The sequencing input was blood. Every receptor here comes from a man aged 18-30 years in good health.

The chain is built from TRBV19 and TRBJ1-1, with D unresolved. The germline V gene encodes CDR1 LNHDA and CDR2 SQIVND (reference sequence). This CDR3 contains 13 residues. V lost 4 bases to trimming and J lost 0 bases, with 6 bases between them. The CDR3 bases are TGTGCCAGTAGTAGGATTATGAACACTGAAGCTTTCTTT. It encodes CASSRIMNTEAFF.

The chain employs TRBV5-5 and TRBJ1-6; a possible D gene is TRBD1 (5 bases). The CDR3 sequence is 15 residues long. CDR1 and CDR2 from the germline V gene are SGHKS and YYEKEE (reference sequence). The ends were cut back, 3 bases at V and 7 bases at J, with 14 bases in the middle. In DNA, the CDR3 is TGTGCCAGCAGCTGGGACGTTGCGTGGAATTCACCCCTCCACTTT. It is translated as CASSWDVAWNSPLHF.

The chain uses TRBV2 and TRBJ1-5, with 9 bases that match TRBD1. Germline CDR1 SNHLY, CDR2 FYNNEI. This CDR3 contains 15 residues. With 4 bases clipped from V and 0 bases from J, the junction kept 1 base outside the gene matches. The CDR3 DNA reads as TGTGCCAGCAGTGGGGACAGGGATAGCAATCAGCCCCAGCATTTT. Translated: CASSGDRDSNQPQHF. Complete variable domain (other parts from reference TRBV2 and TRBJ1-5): EPEVTQTPSHQVTQMGQEVILRCVPISNHLYFYWYRQILGQKVEFLVSFYNNEISEKSEIFDDQFSVERPDGSNFTLKIRSTKLEDSAMYFCASSGDRDSNQPQHFGDGTRLSIL.

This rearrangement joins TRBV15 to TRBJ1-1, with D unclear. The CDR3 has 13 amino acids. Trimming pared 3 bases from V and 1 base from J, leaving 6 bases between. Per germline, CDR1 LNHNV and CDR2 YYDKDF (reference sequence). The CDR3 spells CATSRTQNTEAFF. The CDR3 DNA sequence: TGTGCCACCAGCAGGACGCAGAACACTGAAGCTTTCTTT.

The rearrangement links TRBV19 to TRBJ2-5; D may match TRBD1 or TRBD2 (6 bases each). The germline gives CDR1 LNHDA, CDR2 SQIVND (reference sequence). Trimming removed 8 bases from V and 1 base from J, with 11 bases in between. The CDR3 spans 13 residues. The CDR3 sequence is CASGGRIQETQYF. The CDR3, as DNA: TGTGCCAGTGGGGGGCGGATCCAAGAGACCCAGTACTTC.

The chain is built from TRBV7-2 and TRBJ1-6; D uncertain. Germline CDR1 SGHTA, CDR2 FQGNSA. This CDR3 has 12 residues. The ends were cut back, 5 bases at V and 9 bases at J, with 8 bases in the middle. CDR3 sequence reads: CASSDWGSPLHF. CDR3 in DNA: TGTGCCAGCAGCGACTGGGGTTCACCCCTCCACTTT.

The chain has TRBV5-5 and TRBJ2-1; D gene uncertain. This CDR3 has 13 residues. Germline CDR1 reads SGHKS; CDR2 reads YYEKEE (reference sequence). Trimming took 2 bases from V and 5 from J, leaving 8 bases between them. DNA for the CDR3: TGTGCCAGCAGCTTAAGTCGGGACAATGAGCAGTTCTTC. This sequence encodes CASSLSRDNEQFF.

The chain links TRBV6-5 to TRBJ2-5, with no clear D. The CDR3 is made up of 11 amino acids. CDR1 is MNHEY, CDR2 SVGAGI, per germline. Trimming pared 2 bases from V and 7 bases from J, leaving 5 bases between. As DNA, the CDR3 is TGTGCCAGCAGTTACCGTGGGACCCAGTACTTC. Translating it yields CASSYRGTQYF.

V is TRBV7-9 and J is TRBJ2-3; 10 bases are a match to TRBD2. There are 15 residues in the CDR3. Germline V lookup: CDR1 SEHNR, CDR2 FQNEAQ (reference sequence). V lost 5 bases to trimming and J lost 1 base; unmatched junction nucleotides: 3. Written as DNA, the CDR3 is TGTGCCAGCAGCCCAGCGGGGGGGCGCACAGATACGCAGTATTTT. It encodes CASSPAGGRTDTQYF.

The CDR3 sequence: CASEPTTSNTGELFF. CDR3 sequence (DNA): TGCGCCAGCGAGCCGACCACCTCGAACACCGGGGAGCTGTTTTTT. The rearrangement uses TRBV5-1 and TRBJ2-2, with D hard to call. This CDR3 contains 15 residues. V dropped 7 bases and J dropped 0 bases, with 13 bases sitting between them. The germline V gene has CDR1 SGHRS and CDR2 YFSETQ.

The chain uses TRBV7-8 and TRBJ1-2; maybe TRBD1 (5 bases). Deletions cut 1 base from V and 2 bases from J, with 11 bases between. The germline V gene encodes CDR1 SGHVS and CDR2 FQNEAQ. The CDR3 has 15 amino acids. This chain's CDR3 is CASSLVLKGNYGYTF. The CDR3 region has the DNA TGTGCCAGCAGCTTAGTACTCAAGGGGAACTATGGCTACACCTTC.

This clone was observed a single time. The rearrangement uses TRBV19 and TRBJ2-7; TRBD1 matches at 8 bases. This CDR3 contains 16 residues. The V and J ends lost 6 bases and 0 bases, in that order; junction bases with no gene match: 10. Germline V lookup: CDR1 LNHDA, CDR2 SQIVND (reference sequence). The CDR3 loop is CASSNRQGPSSYEQYF. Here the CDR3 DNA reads TGTGCCAGTAGCAACCGACAGGGGCCAAGCTCCTACGAGCAGTACTTC.

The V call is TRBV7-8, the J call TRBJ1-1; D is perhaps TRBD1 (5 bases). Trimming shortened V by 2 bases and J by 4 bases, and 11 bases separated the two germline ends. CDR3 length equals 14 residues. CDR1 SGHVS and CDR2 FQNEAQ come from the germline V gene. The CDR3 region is CASSLTAGVTEAFF. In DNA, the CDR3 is TGTGCCAGCAGCTTAACTGCGGGGGTCACTGAAGCTTTCTTT.

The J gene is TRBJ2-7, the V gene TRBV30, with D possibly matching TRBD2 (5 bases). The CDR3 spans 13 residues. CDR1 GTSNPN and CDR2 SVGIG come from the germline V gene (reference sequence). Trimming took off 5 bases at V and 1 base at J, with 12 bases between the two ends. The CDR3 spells CAWRKGVSYEQYF. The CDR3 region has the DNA TGTGCCTGGCGAAAGGGAGTATCCTACGAGCAGTACTTC. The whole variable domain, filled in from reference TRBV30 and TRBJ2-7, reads SQTIHQWPATLVQPVGSPLSLECTVEGTSNPNLYWYRQAAGRGLQLLFYSVGIGQISSEVPQNLSASRPQDRQFILSSKKLLLSDSGFYLCAWRKGVSYEQYFGPGTRLTVT.

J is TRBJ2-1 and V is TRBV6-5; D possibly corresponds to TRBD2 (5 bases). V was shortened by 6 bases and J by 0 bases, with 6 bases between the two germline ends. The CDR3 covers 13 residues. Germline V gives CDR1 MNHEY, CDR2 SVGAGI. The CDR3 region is CASSTSSYNEQFF. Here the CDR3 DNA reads TGTGCCAGCAGCACTAGCTCCTACAATGAGCAGTTCTTC.